Described below is a single T cell receptor (beta chain) sequence and its context. Its antigen is unidentified. TCRdb's copy holds only in-frame clones and misses some; the assay was immunoSEQ multiplex PCR. The sample holds under 70,000 clones, 60% to 80% seen once. Antigen-specific CD4+ T cells were first expanded with viral peptide pools by the ViraFEST assay and only then sequenced. Isolation of CD4+ T cells took place after 10 to 11 days of culture. Vaccine recipients, nucleocapsid antibody negative, had no prior SARS-CoV-2 infection. Cultivation was performed at 1.5 million to 2.5 million PBMC per well with approximately 9 IU/ml IL-2 and around 10 ug/ml peptides added. At days 3 and 7, half of the medium was exchanged for IL-2 medium. The record originates from a study of vaccination effects on CD4 cells after COVID-19. Study-wide results and limits: After vaccination of healthy people, only 1 of 255 vaccine-induced clones cross-reacted with common cold coronaviruses.

The germline CDR1 and CDR2 sequences are SGDLS and YYNGEE. The CDR3 totals 14 residues. The V gene end was trimmed by 6 bases and the J gene end by 0 bases; junction bases not matched to a gene: 2. This receptor was identified in a human donor who received a COVID-19 vaccine. V is TRBV9 and J is TRBJ2-2; 7 nucleotides agree with TRBD2. Sample: CD4+ T cells from PBMCs cultured with HCoV-OC43 spike peptides, taken before COVID-19 vaccination. Noted subset: HCoV-OC43 spike overlapping peptide pool stimulation. Here the CDR3 reads CASKAGANTGELFF. CDR3 nucleotides: TGTGCCAGCAAGGCGGGAGCGAACACCGGGGAGCTGTTTTTT. The full variable domain, completed using reference TRBV9 and TRBJ2-2, is DSGVTQTPKHLITATGQRVTLRCSPRSGDLSVYWYQQSLDQGLQFLIQYYNGEERAKGNILERFSAQQFPDLHSELNLSSLELGDSALYFCASKAGANTGELFFGEGSRLTVL.